This TCR beta chain was recorded in a study of beta chain features in type 1 diabetes. The study reverse transcribed the entire isolated RNA, so it sequenced expressed TCRB transcripts. Sequencing was performed with immunoSEQ multiplex PCR; in TCRdb, only in-frame clones are kept and a portion is missing. The sample carries around 250,000 clones, less than 15% recorded once. The CDR3 consists of 15 residues. Germline CDR1 is MRHNA and CDR2 is SNTAGT. V gave up 0 bases and J gave up 8 bases, with 16 bases separating them. This receptor was identified in a woman aged 40 to 49 in good health. What was sequenced was naive CD4+ T cells from blood. The genes are TRBV6-4 and TRBJ1-2, with D maybe TRBD1 (6 bases). DNA of the CDR3: TGTGCCAGCAGTGACTCGACAGGTCTCCGGGGAGGCTACACCTTC. This encodes CASSDSTGLRGGYTF.